This passage covers 8 T cell receptor beta chains from one sample sequenced in a study of cytomegalovirus exposure and HLA in healthy donors. The PCR had 60 Vbeta and 13 Jbeta primers. Profiling relied on immunoSEQ multiplex PCR, and the TCRdb table lists in-frame clones only, not all of them. The table lists some 160,000 clones, around nine tenths of them singletons, with approximately 2% in the top ten. The source material was PBMCs. The receptor set was obtained from a woman younger than 30 in good health and CMV-seronegative.

The V gene is TRBV2, the J gene TRBJ1-2; D perhaps matches TRBD1 (5 bases). Germline V gene data show CDR1 as SNHLY and CDR2 as FYNNEI. Between the trimmed V and J ends, which lost 10 bases and 8 bases, there was a span of 20 bases. This CDR3 has 13 residues. The CDR3 nucleotides are TGTGCCACCCGGCAGGGTTTTACGCGGGGCTACACCTTC. This sequence encodes CATRQGFTRGYTF.

This chain joins TRBV29-1 and TRBJ1-1; no clear D. Germline V lookup: CDR1 SQVTM, CDR2 ANQGSEA. V was shortened by 4 bases and J by 1 base, with 10 bases between the two germline ends. This CDR3 is built from 13 residues. The chain's CDR3 is CSVATTGNTEAFF. In DNA, the CDR3 is TGCAGCGTTGCGACCACGGGGAACACTGAAGCTTTCTTT.

The V and J genes are TRBV28 and TRBJ2-3; 8 bases are shared with TRBD2. Trimming took 7 bases from V and 1 from J; bases not matched to a gene: 7. Germline V CDR1 and CDR2: MDHEN, SYDVKM. There are 15 residues in the CDR3. CDR3 DNA: TGTGCCAGCAAGCTTGAAGCGGGGGGCACAGATACGCAGTATTTT. Translated, it gives CASKLEAGGTDTQYF.

The chain has TRBV4-1 and TRBJ2-5; TRBD2 might be the D (5 bases). The CDR3 covers 14 residues. Per germline, CDR1 MGHRA and CDR2 YSYEKL. Trimming left V 4 bases short and J 3 bases short, with 12 bases between. This CDR3 is CASSPGLPKETQYF. In nucleotides, the CDR3 is TGCGCCAGCAGCCCGGGGTTACCAAAAGAGACCCAGTACTTC.

The CDR3 here is CASSSTQGAGKAFF. The CDR3 bases are TGTGCCAGCAGCTCTACACAGGGGGCGGGAAAAGCTTTCTTT. The chain has TRBV11-3 and TRBJ1-1; 9 bases fit TRBD1. From germline, CDR1 is SGHNT and CDR2 YENEEA. CDR3 size: 14 residues. V dropped 4 bases and J dropped 9; count of bases not matched to a gene: 9. The full variable domain, its missing parts supplied by reference TRBV11-3 and TRBJ1-1, is EAGVVQSPRYKIIEKKQPVAFWCNPISGHNTLYWYLQNLGQGPELLIRYENEEAVDDSQLPKDRFSAERLKGVDSTLKIQPAELGDSAVYLCASSSTQGAGKAFFGQGTRLTVV.

The chain is built from TRBV27 and TRBJ1-2; TRBD1 matches 8 bases. V lost 5 bases, J lost 7 bases, and 6 bases stayed unmatched. This CDR3 spans 13 amino acids. Germline CDR1 reads MNHEY; CDR2 reads SMNVEV (reference sequence). The CDR3 loop is CASSPQGAIGYTF. In DNA, the CDR3 is TGTGCCAGCAGTCCCCAGGGGGCGATTGGCTACACCTTC.

The gene calls are TRBV29-1 and TRBJ2-4, with 9 bases identical to TRBD1. Germline assignment: CDR1 SQVTM and CDR2 ANQGSEA. V dropped 7 bases and J dropped 8; count of bases not matched to a gene: 15. This CDR3 is 15 amino acids long. The DNA for the CDR3 is TGCAGCGCTAGTCCCGGGACAGGGAAGTATGACATTCAGTACTTC. Translating it yields CSASPGTGKYDIQYF.

The rearrangement uses TRBV11-2 and TRBJ2-3; TRBD1 might be the D (6 bases). In germline, CDR1 is SGHAT, CDR2 FQNNGV. V dropped 5 bases and J dropped 0 bases, with 15 bases sitting between them. The CDR3 length is 16 residues. In DNA, the CDR3 is TGTGCCAGCAGCCCACTCCCCCAGGGGAGCACAGATACGCAGTATTTT. Protein product: CASSPLPQGSTDTQYF.